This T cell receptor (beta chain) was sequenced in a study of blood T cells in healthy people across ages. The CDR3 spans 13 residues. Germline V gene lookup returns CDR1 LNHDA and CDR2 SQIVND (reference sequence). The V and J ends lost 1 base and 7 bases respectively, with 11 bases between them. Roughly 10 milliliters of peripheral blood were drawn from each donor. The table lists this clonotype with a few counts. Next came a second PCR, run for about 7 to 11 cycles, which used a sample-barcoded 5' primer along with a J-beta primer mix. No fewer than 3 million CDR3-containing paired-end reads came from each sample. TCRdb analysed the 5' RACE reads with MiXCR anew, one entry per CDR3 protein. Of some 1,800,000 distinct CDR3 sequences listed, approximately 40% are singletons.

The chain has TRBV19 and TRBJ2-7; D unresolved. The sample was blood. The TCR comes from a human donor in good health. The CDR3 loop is CASSIGTSGEQYF. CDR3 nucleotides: TGTGCCAGTAGTATAGGGACCTCTGGGGAGCAGTACTTC.